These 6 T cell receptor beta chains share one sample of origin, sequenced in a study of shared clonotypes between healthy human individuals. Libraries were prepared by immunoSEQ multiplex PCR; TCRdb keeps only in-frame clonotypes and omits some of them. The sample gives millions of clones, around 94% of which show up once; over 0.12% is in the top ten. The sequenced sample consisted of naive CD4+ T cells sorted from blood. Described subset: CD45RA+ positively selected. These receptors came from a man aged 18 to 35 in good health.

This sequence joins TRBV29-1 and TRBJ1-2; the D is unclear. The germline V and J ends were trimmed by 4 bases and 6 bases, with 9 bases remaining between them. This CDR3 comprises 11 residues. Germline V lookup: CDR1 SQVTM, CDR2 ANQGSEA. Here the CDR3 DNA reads TGCAGCGTTGGACCCGAGGATGGCTACACCTTC. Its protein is CSVGPEDGYTF.

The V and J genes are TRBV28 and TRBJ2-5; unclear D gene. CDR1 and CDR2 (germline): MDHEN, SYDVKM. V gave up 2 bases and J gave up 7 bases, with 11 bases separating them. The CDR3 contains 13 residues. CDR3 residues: CASSLMTRWTQYF. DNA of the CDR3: TGTGCCAGCAGTTTAATGACGAGGTGGACCCAGTACTTC.

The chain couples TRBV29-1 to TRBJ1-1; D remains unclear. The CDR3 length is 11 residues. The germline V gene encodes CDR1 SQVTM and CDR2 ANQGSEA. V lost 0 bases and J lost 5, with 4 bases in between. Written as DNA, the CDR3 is TGCAGCGTTGAAGATCCGACTGAAGCTTTCTTT. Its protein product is CSVEDPTEAFF.

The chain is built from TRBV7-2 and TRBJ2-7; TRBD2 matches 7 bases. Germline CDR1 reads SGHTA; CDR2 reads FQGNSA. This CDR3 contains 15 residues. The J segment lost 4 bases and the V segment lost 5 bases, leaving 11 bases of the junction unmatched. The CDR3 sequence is CASSRHVGGSYEQYF. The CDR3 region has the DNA TGTGCCAGCAGCCGCCACGTCGGGGGGAGTTACGAGCAGTACTTC.

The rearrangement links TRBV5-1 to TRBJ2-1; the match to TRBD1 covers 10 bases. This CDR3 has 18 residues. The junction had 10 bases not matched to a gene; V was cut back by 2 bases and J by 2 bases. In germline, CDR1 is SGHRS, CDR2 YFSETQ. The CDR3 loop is CASSFSPPGTGAYNEQFF. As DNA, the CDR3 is TGCGCCAGCAGCTTTTCCCCTCCGGGGACAGGGGCCTACAATGAGCAGTTCTTC.

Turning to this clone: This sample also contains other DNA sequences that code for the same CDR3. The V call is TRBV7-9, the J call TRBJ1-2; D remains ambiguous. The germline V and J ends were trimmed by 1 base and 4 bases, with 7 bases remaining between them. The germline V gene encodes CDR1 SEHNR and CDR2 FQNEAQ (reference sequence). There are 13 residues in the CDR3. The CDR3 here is CASSLGQSYGYTF. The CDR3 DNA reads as TGTGCCAGCAGCTTAGGGCAGAGCTATGGCTACACCTTC.